The 31 T cell receptor beta chains listed next were all sequenced from one sample in a study of OX40 agonist ivuxolimab in advanced cancers. Clones were sequenced by immunoSEQ multiplex PCR, and TCRdb holds only the in-frame ones, with some missing. The sample holds over 55,000 clones, approximately 90% seen once. The sequenced sample was CD4+ or CD8+ T cells sorted from blood, obtained in a trial of the OX40 agonist ivuxolimab. Source of these receptors: an adult with an advanced solid tumor such as melanoma, head and neck, liver or kidney cancer.

In DNA form, the CDR3 reads TGCGCCAGCAGCTCACAGAGCCCGGGCGAAAAACTGTTTTTT. It encodes CASSSQSPGEKLFF. This chain connects TRBV5-1 to TRBJ1-4; D is undetermined. The germline CDR1 and CDR2 sequences are SGHRS and YFSETQ. This CDR3 is built from 14 residues. V lost 3 bases and J 8 bases, leaving 14 bases between the germline ends.

This clone was recorded only once. The J gene is TRBJ2-1, the V gene TRBV7-9; 14 bases align to TRBD2. The CDR3 runs 15 residues. CDR1 and CDR2 from the germline V gene are SEHNR and FQNEAQ (reference sequence). With V trimmed by 3 bases and J by 9 bases, 4 bases remained unmatched. CDR3 nucleotide sequence: TGTGCCAGCAGCTTGGGACTAGCGGGAGCTGTTGAGCAGTTCTTC. Translating gives CASSLGLAGAVEQFF.

The V call is TRBV30, the J call TRBJ1-1, with a weak D call TRBD1 (5 bases). In germline, CDR1 is GTSNPN, CDR2 SVGIG (reference sequence). This CDR3 contains 14 residues. Trimming stripped 0 bases from V and 0 bases from J, with 8 bases between. CDR3 nucleotide sequence: TGTGCCTGGAGTGTAACAGGCCTGAACACTGAAGCTTTCTTT. It yields the protein CAWSVTGLNTEAFF. Combining the CDR3 with reference TRBV30 and TRBJ1-1 gives the whole variable domain SQTIHQWPATLVQPVGSPLSLECTVEGTSNPNLYWYRQAAGRGLQLLFYSVGIGQISSEVPQNLSASRPQDRQFILSSKKLLLSDSGFYLCAWSVTGLNTEAFFGQGTRLTVV.

The J gene is TRBJ1-3, the V gene TRBV7-6, with D tentatively TRBD1 (6 bases). CDR1 SGHVS and CDR2 FNYEAQ come from the germline V gene. Deletions cut 2 bases from V and 3 bases from J, with 14 bases between. CDR3 size: 16 residues. Here the CDR3 reads CASSLSGARGGNTIYF. In DNA form, the CDR3 reads TGTGCCAGCAGCTTATCAGGGGCGCGAGGTGGAAACACCATATATTTT.

The V and J genes are TRBV15 and TRBJ1-3; 8 nucleotides match TRBD1. The CDR3 is made up of 17 amino acids. Per the germline V gene, CDR1 is LNHNV and CDR2 is YYDKDF (reference sequence). Trimming took 0 bases from V and 1 from J; bases not matched to a gene: 5. This CDR3 is CATSRDPRGHSGNTIYF. The DNA of the CDR3 is TGTGCCACCAGCAGAGATCCCAGGGGGCATTCTGGAAACACCATATATTTT.

The rearrangement uses TRBV28 and TRBJ1-2; the match to TRBD1 covers 10 bases. The CDR3 runs 14 residues. Germline-derived CDR1 and CDR2 are MDHEN and SYDVKM. The V segment lost 6 bases and the J segment 5 bases; nucleotides outside the gene matches: 6. CDR3 coding DNA: TGTGCCAGCAGCACGGGACAGGGGCGTTATGGCTACACCTTC. It translates to CASSTGQGRYGYTF.

This chain links TRBV6-1 with TRBJ2-1; the D is unclear. Germline V gene sequence: CDR1 MNHNS, CDR2 SASEGT. This CDR3 has 11 amino acids. Trimming stripped 5 bases from V and 2 bases from J, with 1 base between. The DNA for the CDR3 is TGTGCCAGCAGTACCTACAATGAGCAGTTCTTC. Translated: CASSTYNEQFF.

The chain recombines TRBV7-9 with TRBJ2-5; 7 bases fit TRBD2. This CDR3 comprises 15 residues. The ends lost 1 base at V and 5 bases at J; junction bases unmatched: 7. CDR1 and CDR2 from the germline V gene are SEHNR and FQNEAQ (reference sequence). CDR3 residues: CASSLDGAGEETQYF. The CDR3 DNA sequence: TGTGCCAGCAGCTTAGACGGTGCGGGAGAGGAGACCCAGTACTTC. The full variable domain, completed using reference TRBV7-9 and TRBJ2-5, is DTGVSQNPRHKITKRGQNVTFRCDPISEHNRLYWYRQTLGQGPEFLTYFQNEAQLEKSRLLSDRFSAERPKGSFSTLEIQRTEQGDSAMYLCASSLDGAGEETQYFGPGTRLLVL.

The chain uses TRBV27 and TRBJ1-4; D remains unclear. Germline V lookup: CDR1 MNHEY, CDR2 SMNVEV (reference sequence). Trimming removed 7 bases at V and 0 bases at J, with 15 bases between. The CDR3 consists of 16 residues. The DNA for the CDR3 is TGTGCCAGCAAGAGGACCGGTGGGGCAACTAATGAAAAACTGTTTTTT. It codes for CASKRTGGATNEKLFF.

The J gene is TRBJ1-1, the V gene TRBV28; 12 bases map to TRBD1. The CDR3 covers 18 residues. Germline V gene lookup returns CDR1 MDHEN and CDR2 SYDVKM. V shed 1 base, J shed 6 bases, and the junction held 12 bases outside the gene matches. The CDR3 protein is CASSLYPTRDRGQAEAFF. As DNA, the CDR3 is TGTGCCAGCAGTTTATATCCGACCCGGGACAGGGGGCAGGCTGAAGCTTTCTTT.

This chain connects TRBV7-3 to TRBJ2-1, with D possibly matching TRBD2 (5 bases). CDR1 and CDR2 (germline): SGHTA, FQGTGA. This CDR3 region has 12 residues. Between the trimmed V and J ends, which lost 6 bases and 10 bases, there was a span of 13 bases. The CDR3 region is CASSSPGGEQFF. The CDR3, as DNA: TGTGCCAGCAGTTCCCCAGGCGGGGAGCAGTTCTTC.

This clone came up once. This chain links TRBV28 with TRBJ2-3; 8 nucleotides line up with TRBD2. V lost 5 bases and J lost 0; bases outside the gene matches: 10. Germline loops: CDR1 MDHEN, CDR2 SYDVKM. The CDR3 totals 17 residues. The CDR3 spells CASSPYIAGSSTDTQYF. The CDR3 DNA reads TGTGCCAGCAGTCCATACATAGCGGGATCTAGCACAGATACGCAGTATTTT.

The chain combines TRBV30 with TRBJ2-3; 7 bases align to TRBD2. The CDR3 has 13 residues. Per germline, CDR1 GTSNPN and CDR2 SVGIG (reference sequence). After removal of 4 bases from V and 0 bases from J, the junction contained 1 base not matched to a gene. CDR3 DNA sequence: TGTGCCTGGACAGCGGGGAGCACAGATACGCAGTATTTT. As protein: CAWTAGSTDTQYF.

The rearrangement links TRBV5-4 to TRBJ2-1; 8 bases are a match to TRBD2. The germline CDR1 and CDR2 sequences are SGHNT and YYREEE (reference sequence). The V and J ends lost 0 bases and 8 bases, in that order; junction bases with no gene match: 7. The length of the CDR3 is 15 residues. This chain's CDR3 is CASSLDLGGADEQFF. The CDR3 nucleotides are TGTGCCAGCAGCTTGGATCTCGGGGGGGCCGATGAGCAGTTCTTC.

This chain links TRBV28 with TRBJ2-2; 9 nucleotides agree with TRBD1. In germline, CDR1 is MDHEN, CDR2 SYDVKM. The CDR3 runs 15 residues. Trimming cost V 4 bases and J 7 bases; bases outside gene matches: 7. The CDR3 region is CASSSGTGRGGELFF. CDR3 nucleotides: TGTGCCAGCAGTTCCGGGACAGGGCGGGGCGGGGAGCTGTTTTTT.

The chain joins TRBV5-1 to TRBJ2-3; 8 bases align to TRBD2. Per germline, CDR1 SGHRS and CDR2 YFSETQ. The CDR3 runs 16 residues. The trim removed 2 bases at V and 2 bases at J, leaving 7 bases unmatched. The CDR3 sequence: CASSLGWTSTTDTQYF. The CDR3 nucleotides are TGCGCCAGCAGCTTAGGGTGGACTAGCACCACAGATACGCAGTATTTT.

The chain employs TRBV6-5 and TRBJ2-1, with 8 nucleotides matching TRBD1. The CDR3 runs to 15 residues. Germline CDR1 reads MNHEY; CDR2 reads SVGAGI. V lost 6 bases and J lost 3; bases outside the gene matches: 7. The CDR3 protein is CASRKDRGDYNEQFF. CDR3 in DNA: TGTGCCAGCAGGAAAGACAGGGGCGACTACAATGAGCAGTTCTTC.

In this sample, this clone turned up a few times. The J gene is TRBJ2-7, the V gene TRBV19, with D uncertain. The germline V gene has CDR1 LNHDA and CDR2 SQIVND (reference sequence). V was trimmed by 5 bases and J by 5 bases, leaving 13 bases between them. This CDR3 region has 13 residues. The CDR3 spells CASSFTDGNEQYF. The CDR3 DNA is TGTGCCAGTAGTTTCACGGACGGTAACGAGCAGTACTTC. Looking up the rest from reference TRBV19 and TRBJ2-7 gives the full variable domain: DGGITQSPKYLFRKEGQNVTLSCEQNLNHDAMYWYRQDPGQGLRLIYYSQIVNDFQKGDIAEGYSVSREKKESFPLTVTSAQKNPTAFYLCASSFTDGNEQYFGPGTRLTVT.

This rearrangement joins TRBV6-5 to TRBJ2-5; D call uncertain. V lost 5 bases and J 1 base, leaving 14 bases between the germline ends. Germline V gene lookup returns CDR1 MNHEY and CDR2 SVGAGI. This CDR3 has 15 residues. In DNA form, the CDR3 reads TGTGCCAGCAGTAAACCCGGGTTTGGCCAAGAGACCCAGTACTTC. The encoded protein is CASSKPGFGQETQYF.

The chain uses TRBV6-1 and TRBJ2-3; D is perhaps TRBD2 (5 bases). Deletions cut 2 bases from V and 0 bases from J, with 12 bases between. This CDR3 contains 16 residues. The V gene's germline CDR1 is MNHNS and CDR2 SASEGT. In nucleotides, the CDR3 is TGTGCCAGCAGTGAACCGAAGAGGGTTAGCACAGATACGCAGTATTTT. Encoded protein: CASSEPKRVSTDTQYF.

This rearrangement joins TRBV5-1 to TRBJ2-6; D is undetermined. This CDR3 has 17 amino acids. Germline lookup yields CDR1 SGHRS and CDR2 YFSETQ. Trimming removed 4 bases at V and 0 bases at J, with 14 bases between. The CDR3 nucleotides are TGCGCCAGCAGCAGTCGGGCAGGTAGCTCTGGGGCCAACGTCCTGACTTTC. Amino acid sequence: CASSSRAGSSGANVLTF.

CDR3 DNA: TGTGCCAGCAGTCAGGGGGCTGGGGCCAACGTCCTGACTTTC. Its protein is CASSQGAGANVLTF. The chain recombines TRBV2 with TRBJ2-6; 7 bases fit TRBD1. CDR1 is SNHLY and CDR2 is FYNNEI in the germline V gene. V gave up 5 bases and J gave up 2 bases; unmatched junction bases: 0. This CDR3 region has 14 residues.

CDR3 bases: TGTGCCTGGAGTGTCGGGACAGCTATCTACAATGAGCAGTTCTTC. This codes for CAWSVGTAIYNEQFF. This chain links TRBV30 with TRBJ2-1; the match to TRBD1 covers 7 bases. The CDR3 is 15 amino acids. Germline V gene sequence: CDR1 GTSNPN, CDR2 SVGIG (reference sequence). V lost 0 bases to trimming and J lost 3 bases; unmatched junction nucleotides: 5.

In its sample, this clone was seen once. The chain couples TRBV28 to TRBJ1-4, with D unresolved. CDR1 is MDHEN, CDR2 SYDVKM, per germline. The V gene lost 6 bases and the J gene lost 5 bases, with 13 bases spanning the gap. The CDR3 is 14 residues long. This chain's CDR3 is CASSPPGGNEKLFF. As DNA, the CDR3 is TGTGCCAGCAGCCCCCCGGGTGGAAATGAAAAACTGTTTTTT.

The chain combines TRBV6-1 with TRBJ2-5; the D gene is possibly TRBD2 (5 bases). The CDR3 is 20 amino acids. CDR1 MNHNS and CDR2 SASEGT come from the germline V gene. V was pared by 2 bases and J by 5 bases, with 30 bases between. DNA for the CDR3: TGTGCCAGCAGTGAATCCCAGTCCCCCCTAGAGGCGGGCAGAAGGGAGACCCAGTACTTC. This sequence encodes CASSESQSPLEAGRRETQYF.

The V gene is TRBV7-2, the J gene TRBJ1-1, with D hard to call. Germline lookup yields CDR1 SGHTA and CDR2 FQGNSA. The V end lost 4 bases, the J end lost 1 base, and 7 bases lay between the germline ends. The CDR3 totals 13 residues. CDR3 sequence reads: CASSSTENTEAFF. The CDR3 coding sequence is TGTGCCAGCAGCTCCACAGAGAACACTGAAGCTTTCTTT.

The rearrangement links TRBV5-5 to TRBJ1-3, with D possibly being TRBD1 (6 bases). The CDR3 runs 16 residues. V shed 4 bases and J shed 0 bases, with 14 bases lying between them. Germline V lookup: CDR1 SGHKS, CDR2 YYEKEE (reference sequence). CDR3 sequence reads: CASSPGRGISGNTIYF. CDR3 bases: TGTGCCAGCAGCCCAGGGAGGGGGATCTCTGGAAACACCATATATTTT.

In the case of this clone: The identical CDR3 is also encoded by other nucleotide sequences in the sample. The rearrangement links TRBV7-2 to TRBJ2-3, with 11 bases identical to TRBD2. J was trimmed by 4 bases and V by 2 bases; bases with no gene match: 2. This CDR3 has 15 amino acids. Germline V gene data show CDR1 as SGHTA and CDR2 as FQGNSA. CDR3 region: CASSLTSGSADTQYF. The CDR3 DNA reads TGTGCCAGCAGCTTAACTAGCGGGAGTGCAGATACGCAGTATTTT.

The chain carries TRBV2 and TRBJ2-7, with D perhaps matching TRBD1 or TRBD2 (5 bases each). V lost 1 base to trimming and J lost 8 bases, with 18 bases between them. The CDR3 extends over 15 amino acids. Germline V lookup: CDR1 SNHLY, CDR2 FYNNEI. The CDR3 coding sequence is TGTGCCAGCAGTGAAGAGGGGTCAGAGGGAGAGAAGCAGTACTTC. Protein sequence: CASSEEGSEGEKQYF.

The rearrangement joins TRBV6-1 to TRBJ1-2, with D possibly TRBD1 on 6 matching bases. Germline CDR1 MNHNS, CDR2 SASEGT. The CDR3 runs 14 residues. Trimming removed 1 base from V and 10 bases from J, with 16 bases in between. CDR3 in DNA: TGTGCCAGCAGTGAAGATACAGGGTCGGAGGACTACACCTTC. This gives the protein CASSEDTGSEDYTF.

This chain joins TRBV9 and TRBJ2-3; D gene ambiguous. This CDR3 region has 13 residues. The V and J ends lost 2 bases and 6 bases respectively, with 10 bases between them. The germline CDR1 and CDR2 sequences are SGDLS and YYNGEE. The DNA for the CDR3 is TGTGCCAGCAGCGTTACTTCTAGGGATACGCAGTATTTT. Translation gives CASSVTSRDTQYF.